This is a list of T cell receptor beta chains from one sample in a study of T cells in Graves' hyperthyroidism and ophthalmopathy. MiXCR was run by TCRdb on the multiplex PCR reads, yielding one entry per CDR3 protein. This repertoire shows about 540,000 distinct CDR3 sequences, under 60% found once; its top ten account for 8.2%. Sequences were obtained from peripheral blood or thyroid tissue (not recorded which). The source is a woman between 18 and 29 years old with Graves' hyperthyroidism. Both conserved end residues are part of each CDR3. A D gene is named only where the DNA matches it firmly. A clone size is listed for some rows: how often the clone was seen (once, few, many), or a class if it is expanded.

CDR3aa: CATSDTNDQDEHF
CDR3nt: TGTGCCACCAGTGATACAAATGACCAGGACGAGCATTTT
j_gene: TRBJ1-5
v_gene: TRBV24-1
abundance: .
d_gene: .

CDR3aa: CATSIEERGGYTF
CDR3nt: TGTGCCACGTCGATAGAGGAGAGGGGAGGCTACACCTTC
j_gene: TRBJ1-2
v_gene: TRBV10-3
abundance: many
d_gene: .

CDR3aa: CAISVQGASSAEAFF
CDR3nt: TGTGCCATCAGTGTACAGGGGGCCTCGAGCGCTGAAGCTTTCTTT
j_gene: TRBJ1-1
v_gene: TRBV10-3
abundance: many
d_gene: TRBD1

CDR3aa: CASSPRPGDGNQPQHF
CDR3nt: TGTGCCAGCAGCCCCCGGCCAGGGGATGGCAATCAGCCCCAGCATTTT
j_gene: TRBJ1-5
v_gene: TRBV7-8
abundance: .
d_gene: .

CDR3aa: CAISETGGGSNQPQHF
CDR3nt: TGTGCCATCAGTGAGACCGGGGGCGGGAGCAATCAGCCCCAGCATTTT
j_gene: TRBJ1-5
v_gene: TRBV10-3
abundance: many
d_gene: .

CDR3aa: CASSILGTWNTEAFF
CDR3nt: TGTGCCAGTAGTATTCTTGGCACTTGGAACACTGAAGCTTTCTTT
j_gene: TRBJ1-1
v_gene: TRBV19
abundance: .
d_gene: .

CDR3aa: CSVSVTPTHEQYF
CDR3nt: TGCAGCGTTTCAGTGACTCCTACCCACGAGCAGTACTTC
j_gene: TRBJ2-7
v_gene: TRBV29-1
abundance: .
d_gene: .

CDR3aa: CSASLTGPGQPQHF
CDR3nt: TGCAGTGCTAGCCTGACAGGGCCAGGACAGCCCCAGCATTTT
j_gene: TRBJ1-5
v_gene: TRBV20-1
abundance: many
d_gene: TRBD1

CDR3aa: CASRETSGRTGELFF
CDR3nt: TGTGCCAGCAGGGAGACTAGCGGGAGGACCGGGGAGCTGTTTTTT
j_gene: TRBJ2-2
v_gene: TRBV2
abundance: many
d_gene: TRBD2

CDR3aa: CASSLNRRNTEAYF
CDR3nt: TGTGCCAGCAGCTTAAATAGGAGGAACACTGAAGCTTACTTT
j_gene: TRBJ1-1
v_gene: TRBV7-9
abundance: few
d_gene: .

CDR3aa: CASSEDGDRETYNPPLHF
CDR3nt: TGTGCCAGCAGTGAAGACGGGGACAGGGAGACCTATAATCCACCCCTCCACTTT
j_gene: TRBJ1-6
v_gene: TRBV25-1
abundance: .
d_gene: TRBD1